The T cell receptor beta chain under discussion was sequenced for a study of T cells in Graves' hyperthyroidism and ophthalmopathy. TCR beta CDR3 region amplification was performed from RNA transcripts. Researchers ran a first-round RT-PCR on the TCR CDR3 using the HTBI primer set. One entry per CDR3 protein results from TCRdb running MiXCR on the multiplex PCR reads. There are some 740,000 distinct CDR3 sequences in the sample; around 15% occur only once, and roughly 10% lies in the top ten. This clonotype was counted many times. The V gene lost 1 base and the J gene lost 1 base, with 10 bases spanning the gap. The germline CDR1 and CDR2 sequences are LGHNA and YSLEER. This CDR3 region has 15 residues.

The TCR comes from a woman between 18 and 29 years old with Graves' hyperthyroidism. Source material: blood. This rearrangement joins TRBV4-3 to TRBJ1-1; D call uncertain. The CDR3 loop is CASSQGYTENTEAFF. In nucleotides, the CDR3 is TGCGCCAGCAGCCAAGGGTACACCGAGAACACTGAAGCTTTCTTT.